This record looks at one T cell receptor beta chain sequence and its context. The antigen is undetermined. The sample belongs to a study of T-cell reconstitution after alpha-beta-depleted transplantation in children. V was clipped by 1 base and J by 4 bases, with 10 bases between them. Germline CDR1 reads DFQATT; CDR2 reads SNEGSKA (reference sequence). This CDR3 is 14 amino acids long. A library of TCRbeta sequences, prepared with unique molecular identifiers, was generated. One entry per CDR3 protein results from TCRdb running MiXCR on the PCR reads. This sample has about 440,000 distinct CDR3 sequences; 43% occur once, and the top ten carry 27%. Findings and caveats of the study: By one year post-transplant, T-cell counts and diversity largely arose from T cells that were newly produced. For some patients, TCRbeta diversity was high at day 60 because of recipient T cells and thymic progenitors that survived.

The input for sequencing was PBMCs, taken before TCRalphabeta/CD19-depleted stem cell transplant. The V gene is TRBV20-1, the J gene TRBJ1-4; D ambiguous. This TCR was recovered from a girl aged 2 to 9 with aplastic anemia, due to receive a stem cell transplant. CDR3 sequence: CSARAGRLNEKLFF. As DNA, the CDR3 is TGCAGTGCTAGAGCGGGCAGGCTTAATGAAAAACTGTTTTTT.